The TCR beta chain described here comes from a study of regulatory T cells in long-lasting Graves disease. Study observations and caveats: Less diverse TCR repertoires were seen in persistent Graves' patients than in newly diagnosed ones.

This clonotype was found once. The target antigen is unknown. V was shortened by 5 bases and J by 1 base, with 8 bases between the two germline ends. The CDR3 is made up of 14 amino acids. The V gene's germline CDR1 is LNHDA and CDR2 SQIVND (reference sequence). HTBI primers from iRepertoire and Arm-PCR of CDR3 regions yielded the TCR beta libraries. TCRdb re-analysed the multiplex PCR reads in MiXCR, keeping a single row per CDR3 protein. Here the sample spans under 450,000 distinct CDR3 sequences, more than 20% being singletons. Documented time point: persistent/refractory GD, antithyroid drugs over 5 years with positive TRAb. Making the TCR library involved RNA that had been extracted from PBMCs. Diagnosing Graves' disease relied on the American Thyroid Association guidelines. EDTA tubes were used for drawing about 9 milliliters of peripheral blood.

The receptor was isolated from a woman aged 40 to 50 with Graves disease. The chain is built from TRBV19 and TRBJ2-2; no clear D. The sequences come from peripheral blood mononuclear cells (PBMCs), collected when the disease was refractory, from a patient treated with antithyroid drugs. The CDR3 loop reads CASSSWENTGELFF. The CDR3 DNA reads as TGTGCCAGTAGTTCTTGGGAGAACACCGGGGAGCTGTTTTTT.